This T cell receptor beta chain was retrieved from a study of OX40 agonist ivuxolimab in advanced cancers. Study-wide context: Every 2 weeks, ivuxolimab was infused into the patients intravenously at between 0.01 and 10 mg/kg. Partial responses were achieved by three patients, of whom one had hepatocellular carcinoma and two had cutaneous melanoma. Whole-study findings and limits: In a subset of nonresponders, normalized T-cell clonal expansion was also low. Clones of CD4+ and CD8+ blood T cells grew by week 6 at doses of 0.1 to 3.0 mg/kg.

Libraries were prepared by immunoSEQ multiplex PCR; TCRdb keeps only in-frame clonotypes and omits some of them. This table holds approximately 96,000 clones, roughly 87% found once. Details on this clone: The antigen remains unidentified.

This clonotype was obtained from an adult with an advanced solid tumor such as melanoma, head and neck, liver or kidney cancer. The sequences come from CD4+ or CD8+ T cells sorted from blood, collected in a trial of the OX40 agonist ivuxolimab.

CDR3 sequence (DNA): TGTGCCAGCAGCTCCCGGGGGACAAACATGGGGGAGCAGTACTTC. The encoded protein is CASSSRGTNMGEQYF. The V call is TRBV11-2, the J call TRBJ2-7, with D perhaps TRBD1 or TRBD2 (6 bases each). Germline CDR1 SGHAT, CDR2 FQNNGV. Deletions cut 4 bases from V and 7 bases from J, with 20 bases between. The CDR3 spans 15 residues.